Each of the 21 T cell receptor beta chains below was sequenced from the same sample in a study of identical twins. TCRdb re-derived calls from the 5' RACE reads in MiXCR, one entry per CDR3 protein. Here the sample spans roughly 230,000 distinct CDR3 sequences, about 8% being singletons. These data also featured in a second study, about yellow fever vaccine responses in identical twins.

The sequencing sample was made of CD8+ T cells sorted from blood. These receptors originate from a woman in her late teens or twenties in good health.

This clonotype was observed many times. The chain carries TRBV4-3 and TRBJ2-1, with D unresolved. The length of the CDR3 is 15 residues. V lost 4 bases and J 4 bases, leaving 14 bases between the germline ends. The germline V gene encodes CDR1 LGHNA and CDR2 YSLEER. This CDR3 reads CASSPGTRPYNEQFF. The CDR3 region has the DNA TGCGCCAGCAGCCCCGGCACTCGCCCATACAATGAGCAGTTCTTC.

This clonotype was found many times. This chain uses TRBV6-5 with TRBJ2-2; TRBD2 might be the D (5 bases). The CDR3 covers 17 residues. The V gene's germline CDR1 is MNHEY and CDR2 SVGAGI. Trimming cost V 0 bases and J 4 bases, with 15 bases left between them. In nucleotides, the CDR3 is TGTGCCAGCAGTTACTCGAAAAAGGAGGACCTCACCGGGGAGCTGTTTTTT. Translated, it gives CASSYSKKEDLTGELFF.

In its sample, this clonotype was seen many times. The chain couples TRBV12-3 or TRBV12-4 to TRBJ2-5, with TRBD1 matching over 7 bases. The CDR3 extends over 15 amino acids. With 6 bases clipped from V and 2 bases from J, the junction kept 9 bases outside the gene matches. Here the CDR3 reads CASSLQGSKQETQYF. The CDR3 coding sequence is TGTGCCAGCAGCCTACAGGGGTCGAAGCAAGAGACCCAGTACTTC.

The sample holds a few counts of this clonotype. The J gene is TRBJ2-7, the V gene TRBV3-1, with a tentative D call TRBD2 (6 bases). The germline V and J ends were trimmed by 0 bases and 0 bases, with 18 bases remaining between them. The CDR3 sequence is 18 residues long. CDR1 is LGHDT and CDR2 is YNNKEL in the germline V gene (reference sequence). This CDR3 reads CASSQDRFSGLSSYEQYF. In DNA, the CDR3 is TGTGCCAGCAGCCAAGATCGATTTAGCGGATTGAGCTCCTACGAGCAGTACTTC.

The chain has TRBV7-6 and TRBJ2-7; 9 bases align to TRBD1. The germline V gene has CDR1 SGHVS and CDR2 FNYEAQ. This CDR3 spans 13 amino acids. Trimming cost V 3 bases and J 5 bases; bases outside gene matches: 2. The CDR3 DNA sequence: TGTGCCAGCAGCTTTTGGACAGGGGACGAGCAGTACTTC. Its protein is CASSFWTGDEQYF.

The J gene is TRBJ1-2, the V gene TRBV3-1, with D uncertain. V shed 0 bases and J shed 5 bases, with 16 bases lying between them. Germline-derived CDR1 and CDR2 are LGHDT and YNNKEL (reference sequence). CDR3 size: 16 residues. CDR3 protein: CASSQEVMGGPYGYTF. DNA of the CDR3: TGTGCCAGCAGCCAAGAGGTTATGGGAGGACCTTATGGCTACACCTTC.

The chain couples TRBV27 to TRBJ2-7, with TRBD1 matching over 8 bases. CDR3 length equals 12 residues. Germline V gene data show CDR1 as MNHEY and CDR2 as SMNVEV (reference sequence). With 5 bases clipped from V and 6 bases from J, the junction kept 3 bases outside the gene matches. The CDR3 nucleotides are TGTGCCAGCAGTCGGGACAGGTCCGAGCAGTACTTC. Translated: CASSRDRSEQYF.

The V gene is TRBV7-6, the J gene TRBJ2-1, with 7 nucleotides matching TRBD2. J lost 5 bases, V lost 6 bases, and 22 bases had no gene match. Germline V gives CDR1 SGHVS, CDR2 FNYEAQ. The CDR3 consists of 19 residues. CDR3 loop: CASSRPRASGRPSDNEQFF. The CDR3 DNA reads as TGTGCCAGCAGTCGCCCTCGAGCTAGCGGAAGGCCCTCGGACAATGAGCAGTTCTTC.

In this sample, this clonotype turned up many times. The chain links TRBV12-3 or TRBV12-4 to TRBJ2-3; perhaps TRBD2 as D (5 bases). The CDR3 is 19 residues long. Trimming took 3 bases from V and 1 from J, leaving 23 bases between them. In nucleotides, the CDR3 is TGTGCCAGCAGTTTCTTTTTTGGTGAGGGCTCGGATGGCACAGATACGCAGTATTTT. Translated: CASSFFFGEGSDGTDTQYF.

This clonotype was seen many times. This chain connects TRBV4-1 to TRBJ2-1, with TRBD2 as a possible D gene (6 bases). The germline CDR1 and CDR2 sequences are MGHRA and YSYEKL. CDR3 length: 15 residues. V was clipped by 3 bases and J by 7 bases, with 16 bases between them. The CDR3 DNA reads TGCGCCAGCAGCCACCTAGCGAAGGCTCAGAATGAGCAGTTCTTC. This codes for CASSHLAKAQNEQFF.

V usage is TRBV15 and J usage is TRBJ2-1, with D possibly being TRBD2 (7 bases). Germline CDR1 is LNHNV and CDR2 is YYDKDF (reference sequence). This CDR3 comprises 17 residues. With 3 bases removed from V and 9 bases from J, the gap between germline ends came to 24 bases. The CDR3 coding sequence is TGTGCCACCAGCAGCAAAGAATGGATGGGGGGGGGCGGTGAGCAGTTCTTC. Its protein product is CATSSKEWMGGGGEQFF.

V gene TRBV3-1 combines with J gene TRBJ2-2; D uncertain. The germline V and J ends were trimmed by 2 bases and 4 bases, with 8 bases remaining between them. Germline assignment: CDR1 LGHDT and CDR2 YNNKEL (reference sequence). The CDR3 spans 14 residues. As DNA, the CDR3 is TGTGCCAGCAGCCAATCATGGGTCACCGGGGAGCTGTTTTTT. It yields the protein CASSQSWVTGELFF.

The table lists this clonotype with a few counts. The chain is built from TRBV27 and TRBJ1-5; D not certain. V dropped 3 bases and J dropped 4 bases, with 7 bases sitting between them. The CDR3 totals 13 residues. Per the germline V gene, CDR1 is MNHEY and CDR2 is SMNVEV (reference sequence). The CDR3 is CASSFWANQPQHF. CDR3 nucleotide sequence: TGTGCCAGCAGTTTCTGGGCGAATCAGCCCCAGCATTTT.

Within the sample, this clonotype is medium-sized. The CDR3 loop is CASSAAGSSNTGELFF. In DNA, the CDR3 is TGTGCCAGCAGCGCAGCCGGGAGTTCCAACACCGGGGAGCTGTTTTTT. V is TRBV9 and J is TRBJ2-2, with D tentatively TRBD2 (6 bases). Germline lookup yields CDR1 SGDLS and CDR2 YYNGEE. The CDR3 contains 16 residues. V lost 3 bases and J 2 bases, leaving 14 bases between the germline ends. Drawing the rest from reference TRBV9 and TRBJ2-2, the complete variable domain is DSGVTQTPKHLITATGQRVTLRCSPRSGDLSVYWYQQSLDQGLQFLIQYYNGEERAKGNILERFSAQQFPDLHSELNLSSLELGDSALYFCASSAAGSSNTGELFFGEGSRLTVL.

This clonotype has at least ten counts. The CDR3 is CASGLEDTDTQYF. CDR3 nucleotides: TGTGCCAGCGGGCTAGAAGACACAGATACGCAGTATTTT. The chain employs TRBV27 and TRBJ2-3, with unresolved D. The CDR3 spans 13 residues. V was shortened by 8 bases and J by 2 bases, with 11 bases between the two germline ends. CDR1 is MNHEY and CDR2 is SMNVEV in the germline V gene (reference sequence).

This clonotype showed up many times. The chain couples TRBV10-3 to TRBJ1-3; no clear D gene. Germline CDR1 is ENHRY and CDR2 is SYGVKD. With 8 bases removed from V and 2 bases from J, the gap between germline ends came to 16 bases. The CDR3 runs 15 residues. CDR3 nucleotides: TGTGCCATCCGCTTGGTTCAGCCGGCTGGAAACACCATATATTTT. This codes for CAIRLVQPAGNTIYF.

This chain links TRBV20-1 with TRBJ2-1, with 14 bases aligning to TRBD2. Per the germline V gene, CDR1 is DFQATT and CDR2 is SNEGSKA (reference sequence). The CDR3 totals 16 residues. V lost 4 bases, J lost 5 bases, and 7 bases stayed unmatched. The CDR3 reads CSAKGLAGVIDNEQFF. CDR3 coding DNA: TGCAGTGCTAAGGGACTAGCGGGAGTCATTGACAATGAGCAGTTCTTC.

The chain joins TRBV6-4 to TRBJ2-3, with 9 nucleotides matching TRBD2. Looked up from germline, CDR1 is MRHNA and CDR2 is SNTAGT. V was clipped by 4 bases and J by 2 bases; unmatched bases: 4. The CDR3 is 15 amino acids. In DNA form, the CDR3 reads TGTGCCAGCAGTGTGACTAGCGGATACACAGATACGCAGTATTTT. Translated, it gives CASSVTSGYTDTQYF.

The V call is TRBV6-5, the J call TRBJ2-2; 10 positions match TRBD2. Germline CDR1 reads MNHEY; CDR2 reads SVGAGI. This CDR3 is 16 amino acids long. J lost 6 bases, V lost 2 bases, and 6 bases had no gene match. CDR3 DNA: TGTGCCAGCAGTTACGATACTAGCGGGACCGCCGGGGAGCTGTTTTTT. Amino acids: CASSYDTSGTAGELFF.

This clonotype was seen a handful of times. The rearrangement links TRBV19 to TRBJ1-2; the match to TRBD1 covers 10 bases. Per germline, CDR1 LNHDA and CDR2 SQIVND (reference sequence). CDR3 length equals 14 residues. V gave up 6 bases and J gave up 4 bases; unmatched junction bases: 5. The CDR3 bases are TGTGCCAGTAGAGGGACAGGGGTCTTCTATGGCTACACCTTC. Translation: CASRGTGVFYGYTF.

CDR3 bases: TGTGCCAGCAGCTTAGGCCTAGCGGTCCTTTACGAGCAGTACTTC. This gives the protein CASSLGLAVLYEQYF. The J gene is TRBJ2-7, the V gene TRBV7-2, with 7 bases identical to TRBD2. Trimming took 1 base from V and 4 from J; bases not matched to a gene: 7. This CDR3 has 15 residues. Germline V gene lookup returns CDR1 SGHTA and CDR2 FQGNSA.